This T cell receptor (beta chain) was recorded in a study of shared clonotypes between healthy human individuals. Repertoires were generated with immunoSEQ multiplex PCR, while TCRdb's copy carries only in-frame clones and drops some. The profile shows 180,000 or so clones, about 93% of them singletons. The sequenced sample consisted of naive CD4+ T cells sorted from blood. The subset was: CD45RA+ positively selected. The TCR comes from a young woman in good health.

The CDR3 coding sequence is TGTGCCAGCAGTTACTCAGGGAACTCCAATCAGCCCCAGCATTTT. This translates into CASSYSGNSNQPQHF. The chain links TRBV6-5 to TRBJ1-5; D remains unclear. The V end was cut by 0 bases, the J end by 3 bases, with 9 bases between. CDR1 MNHEY and CDR2 SVGAGI come from the germline V gene. The CDR3 length is 15 residues.